This T cell receptor beta chain derives from a study of cytomegalovirus exposure and HLA in healthy donors. Researchers ran the PCR with 60 Vbeta and 13 Jbeta primers. Clones were sequenced by immunoSEQ multiplex PCR, and TCRdb holds only the in-frame ones, with some missing. The data show 55,000 to 70,000 clones, about 73% seen once. The CDR3 spans 17 residues. The J segment lost 2 bases and the V segment lost 7 bases, leaving 16 bases of the junction unmatched. Germline V lookup: CDR1 LGHNT, CDR2 FRNRAP. This TCR derives from an older woman in good health and CMV-seropositive. The chain employs TRBV12-5 and TRBJ2-7; TRBD2 matches at 8 bases. What was sequenced was PBMCs. CDR3: CASASLSGTTGPYEQYF. CDR3 nucleotide sequence: TGTGCTAGTGCCTCCCTTAGCGGGACAACGGGGCCCTACGAGCAGTACTTC.